This T cell receptor (beta chain) was documented in a study of T cell repertoires in cytomegalovirus infection. Study as a whole: Evidence of both CMV infection and a matching HLA type came from public TCR beta signatures.

The CDR3 runs to 14 residues. Germline CDR1 is SEHNR and CDR2 is FQNEAQ (reference sequence). Trimming took off 5 bases at V and 5 bases at J, with 13 bases between the two ends. Notes on the study in general: Based on cumulative public TCR beta family frequency, carriers of CMV plus the relevant HLA were identified. The ex vivo response was dominated by HLA-C-restricted CMV-specific TCR beta clonotypes.

This clonotype was seen at least ten times. The antigen remains unidentified. Via MiXCR, TCRdb re-called the reads, giving one row per CDR3 protein. This table holds hundreds of thousands of distinct CDR3 sequences, roughly 9.3% found once. Specimen: PBMCs. The receptor comes from a human donor in good health (CMV status not recorded). Some clones in this sample may be carry-over from other donors' samples. The chain combines TRBV7-9 with TRBJ1-5, with D possibly being TRBD1 (6 bases). The CDR3 is CASSQDRPHQPQHF. Here the CDR3 DNA reads TGTGCCAGCAGCCAGGACAGACCCCATCAGCCCCAGCATTTT.